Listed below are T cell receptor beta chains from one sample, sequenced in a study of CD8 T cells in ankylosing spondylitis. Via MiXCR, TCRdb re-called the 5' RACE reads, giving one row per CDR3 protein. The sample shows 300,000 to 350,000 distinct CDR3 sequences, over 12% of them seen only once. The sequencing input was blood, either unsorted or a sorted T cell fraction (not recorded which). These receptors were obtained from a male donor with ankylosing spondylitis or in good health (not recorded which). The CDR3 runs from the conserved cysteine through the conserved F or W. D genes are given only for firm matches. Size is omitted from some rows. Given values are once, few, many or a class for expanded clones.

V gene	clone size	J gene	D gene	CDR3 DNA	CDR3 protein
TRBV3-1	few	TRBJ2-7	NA	TGTGCCAGCAGCCGAGGGTCTAACGAGCAGTACTTC	CASSRGSNEQYF
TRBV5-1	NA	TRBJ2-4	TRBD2	TGCGCCAGCAGCTTGGCCATCACCCTTGGCGGGGGGGCAGGAAACATTCAGTACTTC	CASSLAITLGGGAGNIQYF
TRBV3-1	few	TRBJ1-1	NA	TGTGCCAGCAGCCAGTATACCAGGGGATTAGGGGCTGAAGCTTTCTTT	CASSQYTRGLGAEAFF
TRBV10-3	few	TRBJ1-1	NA	TGTGCCATCATGGGAGGGAGTGGGCTGAACACTGAAGCTTTCTTT	CAIMGGSGLNTEAFF
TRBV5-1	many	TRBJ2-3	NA	TGCGCCAGCAGCTCAGACAGGAACACGCAGTATTTT	CASSSDRNTQYF
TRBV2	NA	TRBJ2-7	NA	TGTGCCAGCAGCGTAGTCGGGGGGCGGAACGAGCAGTACTTC	CASSVVGGRNEQYF
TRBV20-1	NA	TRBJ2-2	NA	TGCAGCGCCGGTCTGAACACCGGGGAGCTGTTTTTT	CSAGLNTGELFF
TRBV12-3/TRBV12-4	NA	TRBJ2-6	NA	TGTGCCAGCAGTCCACATTCAAAAGGGGGCTCTGGGGCCAACGTCCTGACTTTC	CASSPHSKGGSGANVLTF
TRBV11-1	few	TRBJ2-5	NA	TGTGCCAGCAGCGCCCACGCGACAGGTCCTTCCCTTGGTGGAGAGACCCAGTACTTC	CASSAHATGPSLGGETQYF
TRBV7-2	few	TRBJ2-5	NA	TGTGCCAGCAGCTTATTGGGCTACGGGACAGAGACCCAGTACTTC	CASSLLGYGTETQYF
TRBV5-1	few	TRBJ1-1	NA	TGCGCCAGCAGCTTTGACGTGAACACTGAAGCTTTCTTT	CASSFDVNTEAFF
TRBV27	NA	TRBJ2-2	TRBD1	TGTGCCAGCAGCCGGACCGAGGACAGGGATGGTCCCGGGGAGCTGTTTTTT	CASSRTEDRDGPGELFF
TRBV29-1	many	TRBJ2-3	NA	TGCAGCGTAGGACGGGGACGGGATACGCAGTATTTT	CSVGRGRDTQYF
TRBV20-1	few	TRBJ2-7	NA	TGCAGTGTTCAGGCCCCTGGGTGGGGGATTCACCACGAGCAGTACTTC	CSVQAPGWGIHHEQYF
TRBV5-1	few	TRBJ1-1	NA	TGCGCCAGCAGCTTGGAACCGGGGGGTGGAACTGAAGCTTTCTTT	CASSLEPGGGTEAFF
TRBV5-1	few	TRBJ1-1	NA	TGCGCCAGCAGCACGCGACCGACGAACACTGAAGCTTTCTTT	CASSTRPTNTEAFF
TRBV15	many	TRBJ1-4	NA	TGTGCCACCAGCAGACGAGGGTCTAATGAAAAACTGTTTTTT	CATSRRGSNEKLFF
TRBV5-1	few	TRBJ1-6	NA	TGCGCCAGCAGCTGGACGGACATCTCCAATTCACCCCTCCACTTT	CASSWTDISNSPLHF
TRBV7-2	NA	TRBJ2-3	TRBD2	TGTGCCAGCAGCCCGGGCGGGGGACCCACAGATACGCAGTATTTT	CASSPGGGPTDTQYF
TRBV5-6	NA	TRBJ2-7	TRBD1	TGTGCCAGCAGCGATACAGGGGGCCGCGACGAGCAGTACTTC	CASSDTGGRDEQYF
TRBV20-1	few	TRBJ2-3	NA	TGCAGTGCTGCGACCCTTGGGAGGACAGATACGCAGTATTTT	CSAATLGRTDTQYF
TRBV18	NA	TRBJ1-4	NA	TGTGCCAGCTCATTGCCTAATGAAAAACTGTTTTTT	CASSLPNEKLFF
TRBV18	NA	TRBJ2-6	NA	TGTGCCAGCTCACCTCAGGGGACCGGGGCCAACGTCCTGACTTTC	CASSPQGTGANVLTF
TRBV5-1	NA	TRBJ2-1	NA	TGCGCCAGCAGCCTGGACGTCGGACTTACCTACAATGAGCAGTTCTTC	CASSLDVGLTYNEQFF
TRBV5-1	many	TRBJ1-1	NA	TGCGCCAGCAGCTTGGGCAACAGGAACACTGAAGCTTTCTTT	CASSLGNRNTEAFF
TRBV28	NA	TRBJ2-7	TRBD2	TGTGCCAGCAGTTCCCCCTCGGGGAGCGGGAGGAGCTCCTACGAGCAGTACTTC	CASSSPSGSGRSSYEQYF
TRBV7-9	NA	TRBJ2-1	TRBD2	TGTGCCAGCAGCTCCGCCGGGACTAGATTCTCCTACAATGAGCAGTTCTTC	CASSSAGTRFSYNEQFF